A single sample is the source of the 6 T cell receptor beta chains below, sequenced in a study of blood T cell repertoires in COVID-19. The repertoire was sequenced with immunoSEQ multiplex PCR; TCRdb's copy has only in-frame clones and lacks some. This sample has fewer than 100,000 clones; 75% to 85% occur once, and the top ten carry approximately 25%. The specimen sequenced was peripheral blood. Receptors originate from a man aged 65 to 85 with acute or convalescent COVID-19.

The chain couples TRBV7-8 to TRBJ2-7; 11 bases map to TRBD2. CDR3 length: 14 amino acids. The V and J ends lost 6 bases and 5 bases, in that order; junction bases with no gene match: 6. Looked up from germline, CDR1 is SGHVS and CDR2 is FQNEAQ. CDR3 loop: CASRRTSGSHEQYF. The CDR3 nucleotides are TGTGCCAGCAGACGCACTAGCGGGAGCCACGAGCAGTACTTC.

This clone has more than one count but fewer than ten. This chain joins TRBV7-9 and TRBJ2-1; 8 bases agree with TRBD2. Germline V gene lookup returns CDR1 SEHNR and CDR2 FQNEAQ (reference sequence). Trimming cost V 3 bases and J 6 bases; bases outside gene matches: 4. The CDR3 runs 14 residues. CDR3 loop: CASSFGREGNEQFF. CDR3 nucleotide sequence: TGTGCCAGCAGCTTTGGACGGGAGGGCAATGAGCAGTTCTTC.

The chain combines TRBV7-2 with TRBJ1-6, with a tentative D call TRBD1 (6 bases). Germline CDR1 and CDR2: SGHTA and FQGNSA. Trimming removed 3 bases from V and 11 bases from J, with 17 bases in between. The CDR3 extends over 15 amino acids. CDR3 residues: CASSFGGQGAPPLHF. The CDR3, as DNA: TGTGCCAGCAGCTTCGGGGGGCAGGGCGCCCCACCCCTCCACTTT.

The chain couples TRBV5-5 to TRBJ1-2; the D gene is possibly TRBD1 (5 bases). V shed 2 bases and J shed 0 bases, with 11 bases lying between them. The CDR3 has 15 residues. Germline-derived CDR1 and CDR2 are SGHKS and YYEKEE (reference sequence). This chain's CDR3 is CASSFQGLPNYGYTF. CDR3 sequence (DNA): TGTGCCAGCAGCTTTCAGGGCCTACCTAACTATGGCTACACCTTC. The full variable domain, in which reference TRBV5-5 and TRBJ1-2 provide the parts outside the CDR3, is DAGVTQSPTHLIKTRGQQVTLRCSPISGHKSVSWYQQVLGQGPQFIFQYYEKEERGRGNFPDRFSARQFPNYSSELNVNALLLGDSALYLCASSFQGLPNYGYTFGSGTRLTVV.

This rearrangement joins TRBV5-1 to TRBJ1-4; maybe TRBD1 (5 bases). This CDR3 contains 14 residues. Per the germline V gene, CDR1 is SGHRS and CDR2 is YFSETQ. V lost 2 bases, J lost 8 bases, and 13 bases lay in between. The CDR3, as DNA: TGCGCCAGCAGCTTTGGGGCGGGAGAGGAAAAACTGTTTTTT. The encoded protein is CASSFGAGEEKLFF.

The chain uses TRBV5-1 and TRBJ1-2; maybe TRBD1 (6 bases). The V gene's germline CDR1 is SGHRS and CDR2 YFSETQ. The CDR3 is made up of 15 amino acids. V was clipped by 3 bases and J by 2 bases, with 14 bases between them. This CDR3 reads CASSSDGQRNYGYTF. CDR3 DNA sequence: TGCGCCAGCAGCTCCGACGGACAGAGAAACTATGGCTACACCTTC.